The sequence of this TCR beta chain was determined in a study of shared T cell receptors in the human thymus. Germline V lookup: CDR1 SGHRS, CDR2 YFSETQ. Losses at the gene ends were 6 bases for V and 4 bases for J; bases not matched to a gene: 11. The CDR3 extends over 17 amino acids. Only in-frame clones appear in the TCRdb table, and some are missing; sequencing was by immunoSEQ multiplex PCR. This sample has roughly 710,000 clones, with approximately 85% found just once. The same data also went into a second study, on human thymus T cells. That report adds: Corrective cardiac surgery supplied the resected thymus tissue. Unrelated individuals were reported by related research to share highly overlapping thymic repertoires.

Input material: thymocytes. The chain joins TRBV5-1 to TRBJ2-6, with TRBD1 identical over 9 bases. This sequence was found in a girl less than two years old with a congenital heart defect. The CDR3 is CASIDFKQGAGANVLTF. Written as DNA, the CDR3 is TGCGCCAGCATCGACTTCAAACAGGGGGCGGGGGCCAACGTCCTGACTTTC.